This T cell receptor beta chain was captured by sequencing in a study of T cells in Graves' hyperthyroidism and ophthalmopathy. Study findings and constraints: Most thyroid clonotypes expanded above 0.001 appeared in blood too. In the analysis, a 13 V-J model separated ophthalmopathy from stable hyperthyroidism. It was a median around seven months before onset that the model predicted ophthalmopathy.

The diagnostic basis comprised clinical symptoms, serum thyroxine and TRAb, thyroid ultrasound and orbital computed tomography. This CDR3 has 14 residues. CDR1 and CDR2 (germline): ENHRY, SYGVKD. Trimming removed 6 bases from V and 9 bases from J; junction bases left unmatched: 5. This clonotype has ten or more counts. Antigen specificity is unknown. It was RNA transcripts that yielded the amplified TCR beta CDR3 regions. First-round RT-PCR with HTBI primers amplified the TCR CDR3 region. TCRdb recomputed calls from the multiplex PCR reads with MiXCR, one row per CDR3 protein. The sample gives about 130,000 distinct CDR3 sequences, approximately 20% of which show up once; more than 65% is in the top ten.

V usage is TRBV10-3 and J usage is TRBJ2-1; TRBD2 matches at 13 bases. This receptor was taken from a woman in her forties or fifties with Graves' hyperthyroidism that later progressed to Graves' ophthalmopathy. The source material was blood. The CDR3: CAIRVLAGGTEQFF. The CDR3 DNA reads TGTGCCATCAGGGTACTAGCGGGAGGGACTGAGCAGTTCTTC.